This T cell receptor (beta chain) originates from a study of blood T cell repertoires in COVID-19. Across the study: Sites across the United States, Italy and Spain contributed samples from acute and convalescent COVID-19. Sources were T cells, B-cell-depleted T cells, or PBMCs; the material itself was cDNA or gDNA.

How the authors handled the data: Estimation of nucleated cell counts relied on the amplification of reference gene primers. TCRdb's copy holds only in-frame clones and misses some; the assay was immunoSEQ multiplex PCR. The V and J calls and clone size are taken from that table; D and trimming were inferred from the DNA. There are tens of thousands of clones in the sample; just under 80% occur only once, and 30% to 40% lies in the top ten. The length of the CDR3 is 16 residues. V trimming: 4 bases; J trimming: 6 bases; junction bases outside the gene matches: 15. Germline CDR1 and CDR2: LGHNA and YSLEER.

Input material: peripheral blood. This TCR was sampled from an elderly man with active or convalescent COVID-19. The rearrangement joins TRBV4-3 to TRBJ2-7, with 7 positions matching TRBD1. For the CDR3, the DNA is TGCGCCAGCAGCCCGAGGGTGACAGGGTCGACCCCCGAGCAGTACTTC. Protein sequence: CASSPRVTGSTPEQYF.